This TCR beta chain emerged from a study of CD4+ T cells in melanoma. Notes on this clone: Its target is not known.

Study-wide findings and caveats: CD8+ T cell, macrophage and B cell function reportedly correlated with neoantigen-specific CD4+ T cells. Reportedly, melanoma neoantigen-specific CD4+ T cells showed varied differentiation states.

Measured with immunoSEQ multiplex PCR; TCRdb has only the in-frame clones, and not every one. Among about 18,000 clones listed, 83% were seen once. CDR3 length equals 14 residues. Germline V gene sequence: CDR1 LNHDA, CDR2 SQIVND (reference sequence). The ends lost 6 bases at V and 8 bases at J; junction bases unmatched: 8. Sequenced material: cells from a culture (not recorded whether cultured in vitro). V gene TRBV19 combines with J gene TRBJ1-4; 8 bases agree with TRBD1. This clonotype was obtained from a human donor with melanoma. In DNA, the CDR3 is TGTGCCAGTAGGGAAACAGGGGGTGGAGAAAAACTGTTTTTT. It encodes CASRETGGGEKLFF. Full variable domain (outside the CDR3, taken from reference TRBV19 and TRBJ1-4): DGGITQSPKYLFRKEGQNVTLSCEQNLNHDAMYWYRQDPGQGLRLIYYSQIVNDFQKGDIAEGYSVSREKKESFPLTVTSAQKNPTAFYLCASRETGGGEKLFFGSGTQLSVL.